This T cell receptor beta chain is drawn from a study of blood T cell repertoires in COVID-19. About the study: Samples of COVID-19 (acute and convalescent) were obtained from the United States, Italy and Spain. T cells, B-cell-depleted T cells, or PBMCs provided the cDNA or gDNA that served as material.

Original data processing: The assay estimated nucleated cells by amplifying reference gene primers. Method: immunoSEQ multiplex PCR; TCRdb's copy keeps in-frame clones and lacks some. D and trimming come from the DNA, and the V and J calls and clone size come from that table. The sample consists of 120,000 or so clones, roughly 82% of them appearing once. Germline CDR1 is MNHEY and CDR2 is SVGEGT. The germline V and J ends were trimmed by 2 bases and 9 bases, with 8 bases remaining between them. This CDR3 region has 11 residues. The sequenced material came from peripheral blood. This receptor was obtained from a woman aged 60 to 75 with acute or convalescent COVID-19. The chain uses TRBV6-2 or TRBV6-3 and TRBJ2-7; D gene ambiguous. The CDR3 nucleotides are TGTGCCAGCAGTTACCTACGGTGGCAGTACTTC. Translating gives CASSYLRWQYF.